The next 24 T cell receptor beta chains were all read from a single sample in a study of early T cells in non-severe SARS-CoV-2 infection. TCRdb called the 5' RACE reads again in MiXCR, with one record for every CDR3 protein. The repertoire consists of approximately 48,000 distinct CDR3 sequences, with about 6.5% occurring once and the leading ten covering over 2.5%. Sample: whole blood, taken at baseline. All receptors come from an adult who was a healthcare worker with PCR-confirmed SARS-CoV-2 infection or an uninfected control (not recorded which).

In this sample, this clonotype turned up many times. Here the CDR3 DNA reads TGTGCCAGTAGTATTACCCGTCAGGATGAGCAGTTCTTC. Translating gives CASSITRQDEQFF. The chain uses TRBV19 and TRBJ2-1; D call uncertain. V lost 3 bases to trimming and J lost 8 bases, with 11 bases between them. The CDR3 covers 13 residues. Per the germline V gene, CDR1 is LNHDA and CDR2 is SQIVND (reference sequence).

There are many counts of this clonotype. The chain has TRBV6-2 or TRBV6-3 and TRBJ2-7, with 8 bases lining up with TRBD1. The trim removed 6 bases at V and 6 bases at J, leaving 1 base unmatched. The CDR3 runs to 11 residues. Germline V gives CDR1 MNHEY, CDR2 SVGEGT. The CDR3 DNA is TGTGCCAGCAGAACAGGGGGCGAGCAGTACTTC. It translates to CASRTGGEQYF.

This clonotype has a count of ten or more. This chain connects TRBV7-2 to TRBJ2-7; the D is unclear. The CDR3 totals 14 residues. V was pared by 0 bases and J by 3 bases, with 9 bases between. Germline CDR1 SGHTA, CDR2 FQGNSA. The CDR3 sequence: CASSLAPKGYEQYF. For the CDR3, the DNA is TGTGCCAGCAGCTTAGCGCCGAAGGGCTACGAGCAGTACTTC.

In its sample, this clonotype was seen many times. V is TRBV30 and J is TRBJ1-5, with TRBD1 as a possible D gene (5 bases). The germline CDR1 and CDR2 sequences are GTSNPN and SVGIG (reference sequence). Trimming pared 2 bases from V and 5 bases from J, leaving 13 bases between. The CDR3 length is 14 residues. CDR3 nucleotides: TGTGCCTGGAGTACCCAGTGGGGGGATCAGCCCCAGCATTTT. Its translation is CAWSTQWGDQPQHF.

A few counts support this clonotype. The chain joins TRBV7-2 to TRBJ1-2; TRBD1 matches 8 bases. Germline V gene sequence: CDR1 SGHTA, CDR2 FQGNSA. The CDR3 length is 13 residues. J lost 4 bases, V lost 5 bases, and 3 bases had no gene match. Here the CDR3 DNA reads TGTGCCAGCAGCATCACAGGGGGCTATGGCTACACCTTC. This translates into CASSITGGYGYTF.

Only one count was recorded for this clonotype. The chain joins TRBV20-1 to TRBJ2-1; 7 bases line up with TRBD1. The CDR3 consists of 14 residues. Germline CDR1 is DFQATT and CDR2 is SNEGSKA (reference sequence). Trimming removed 3 bases from V and 3 bases from J; junction bases left unmatched: 5. CDR3 in DNA: TGCAGTGCTAGGAGACAGGGCCTCTACAATGAGCAGTTCTTC. This gives the protein CSARRQGLYNEQFF.

Details on this clonotype: This may stem from a read error, because a much larger clone lies one nucleotide away. This chain joins TRBV7-6 and TRBJ1-1, with D perhaps matching TRBD1 (5 bases). CDR1 is SGHVS, CDR2 FNYEAQ, per germline. The CDR3 is made up of 13 amino acids. With 5 bases removed from V and 6 bases from J, the gap between germline ends came to 13 bases. The CDR3 DNA reads TGTGCCAGCAGCAGCAGGGTTCTGTCTGAAGCTTTCTTT. The encoded protein is CASSSRVLSEAFF. Looking up the rest from reference TRBV7-6 and TRBJ1-1 gives the full variable domain: GAGVSQSPRYKVTKRGQDVALRCDPISGHVSLYWYRQALGQGPEFLTYFNYEAQQDKSGLPNDRFSAERPEGSISTLTIQRTEQRDSAMYRCASSSRVLSEAFFGQGTRLTVV.

About this clonotype itself: A read error is possible here, since a much larger clone lies one base away. This chain links TRBV12-5 with TRBJ2-7; D call uncertain. CDR3 size: 12 residues. CDR1 LGHNT and CDR2 FRNRAP come from the germline V gene. The CDR3 reads CARAARNYEQYF. The DNA of the CDR3 is TGTGCCAGAGCCGCCAGGAACTACGAGCAGTACTTC.

This clonotype was observed a handful of times. The chain combines TRBV29-1 with TRBJ2-5; D assignment may be TRBD1 or TRBD2 (5 bases each). CDR1 and CDR2 (germline): SQVTM, ANQGSEA. V lost 6 bases to trimming and J lost 2 bases, with 10 bases between them. The CDR3 consists of 12 residues. Here the CDR3 DNA reads TGCAGCGTGAGGGACCATCAAGAGACCCAGTACTTC. Its protein is CSVRDHQETQYF.

The rearrangement links TRBV7-2 to TRBJ2-7, with 7 bases lining up with TRBD2. Germline V CDR1 and CDR2: SGHTA, FQGNSA. Losses at the gene ends were 1 base for V and 6 bases for J; bases not matched to a gene: 9. The CDR3 spans 15 residues. CDR3 amino acids: CASSLDGGTNGEQYF. The CDR3 coding sequence is TGTGCCAGCAGCTTAGATGGTGGGACTAATGGCGAGCAGTACTTC.

This clonotype was recorded many times. The chain recombines TRBV2 with TRBJ2-4; 14 bases match TRBD2. Per germline, CDR1 SNHLY and CDR2 FYNNEI. The CDR3 contains 19 residues. After removal of 5 bases from V and 1 base from J, the junction contained 10 bases not matched to a gene. CDR3 in DNA: TGTGCCAGCAGTCCACCGACTAGCGGGGGGGTGGGGGCCAAAAACATTCAGTACTTC. Amino acids: CASSPPTSGGVGAKNIQYF. The full variable domain, with the rest looked up from reference TRBV2 and TRBJ2-4, is EPEVTQTPSHQVTQMGQEVILRCVPISNHLYFYWYRQILGQKVEFLVSFYNNEISEKSEIFDDQFSVERPDGSNFTLKIRSTKLEDSAMYFCASSPPTSGGVGAKNIQYFGAGTRLSVL.

This clonotype was counted only a few times. This chain joins TRBV6-2 or TRBV6-3 and TRBJ2-4; perhaps D is TRBD1 or TRBD2 (6 bases each). V was pared by 6 bases and J by 0 bases, with 15 bases between. The CDR3 is 16 amino acids. CDR1 and CDR2 from the germline V gene are MNHEY and SVGEGT. CDR3: CASSLTGGLAKNIQYF. In DNA form, the CDR3 reads TGTGCCAGCAGCCTCACCGGGGGCCTAGCCAAAAACATTCAGTACTTC.

This clonotype was observed at least ten times. J is TRBJ1-1 and V is TRBV6-6, with D possibly TRBD1 on 5 matching bases. CDR3 length: 16 residues. The germline CDR1 and CDR2 sequences are MNHNY and SVGAGI (reference sequence). The V and J ends lost 2 bases and 0 bases respectively, with 13 bases between them. The CDR3 is CASSYRGRTLNTEAFF. Written as DNA, the CDR3 is TGTGCCAGCAGTTACAGGGGCCGAACACTGAACACTGAAGCTTTCTTT.

This clonotype came up many times. The chain has TRBV20-1 and TRBJ2-3; a possible D gene is TRBD1 (6 bases). V lost 6 bases and J lost 0, with 16 bases in between. CDR1 and CDR2 (germline): DFQATT, SNEGSKA (reference sequence). The CDR3 runs to 15 residues. In nucleotides, the CDR3 is TGCAGTGCAACCGAGGGGGTGCGTAGCACAGATACGCAGTATTTT. Translation gives CSATEGVRSTDTQYF.

This clonotype has a handful of counts. One end of the junction does not line up with germline, which may come from a read error. This chain links TRBV7-7 with TRBJ2-7; a possible D gene is TRBD1 (6 bases). Germline V gives CDR1 SSHAT, CDR2 FNYEAQ (reference sequence). The CDR3 spans 16 residues. The CDR3 sequence is CASSPSWPAQGNEQYF. In DNA form, the CDR3 reads TGTGCTAGCAGCCCCTCCTGGCCAGCTCAGGGGAACGAGCAGTACTTC. The whole variable domain, filled in from reference TRBV7-7 and TRBJ2-7, reads GAGVSQSPRYKVTKRGQDVTLRCDPISSHATLYWYQQALGQGPEFLTYFNYEAQPDKSGLPSDRFSAERPEGSISTLTIQRTEQRDSAMYRCASSPSWPAQGNEQYFGPGTRLTVT.

Details on this clonotype: This may be a read error: a much more frequent sequence differs by one nucleotide. This chain joins TRBV21-1 and TRBJ1-2; the table's D gene call, TRBD1, was not cross checked with the DNA. TRBV21-1 is flagged as a pseudogene. The CDR3 totals 16 residues. CDR3 in amino acids: CASSTFRDGTNYGYTF. The CDR3 region has the DNA TGTGCCAGCAGCACCTTTCGGGACGGCACTAACTATGGCTACACCTTC.

This clonotype was counted a few times. The rearrangement uses TRBV6-5 and TRBJ1-1; D is undetermined. The CDR3 is 15 residues long. V was pared by 7 bases and J by 4 bases, with 19 bases between. Germline V CDR1 and CDR2: MNHEY, SVGAGI. CDR3 nucleotides: TGTGCCAGCACGGGAATTGCGGGGAGGGTCACTGAAGCTTTCTTT. Protein product: CASTGIAGRVTEAFF.

At least ten counts were recorded for this clonotype. V gene TRBV12-3 or TRBV12-4 combines with J gene TRBJ2-7, with D possibly TRBD2 on 7 matching bases. V lost 0 bases, J lost 3 bases, and 18 bases lay in between. The CDR3 is 17 amino acids. CDR3 nucleotides: TGTGCCAGCAGTTTAGCGCGCGGGGGCGAAGGGGACTACGAGCAGTACTTC. It translates to CASSLARGGEGDYEQYF.

This clonotype was seen ten or more times. The rearrangement links TRBV7-2 to TRBJ2-3, with D possibly matching TRBD1 (6 bases). CDR1 and CDR2 from the germline V gene are SGHTA and FQGNSA. The CDR3 loop spans 12 amino acids. The V and J ends lost 2 bases and 9 bases respectively, with 9 bases between them. CDR3 sequence reads: CASSLNQGTQYF. DNA for the CDR3: TGTGCCAGCAGCTTAAATCAGGGGACGCAGTATTTT.

This clonotype was picked up many times. V is TRBV20-1 and J is TRBJ2-3, with D tentatively TRBD1 (5 bases). CDR3 length: 13 residues. Germline CDR1 DFQATT, CDR2 SNEGSKA (reference sequence). V lost 0 bases, J lost 7 bases, and 11 bases lay in between. The CDR3: CSAREQGRNTQYF. In nucleotides, the CDR3 is TGCAGTGCTAGAGAGCAGGGTAGGAATACGCAGTATTTT.

The chain links TRBV5-6 to TRBJ1-5; D remains ambiguous. The germline CDR1 and CDR2 sequences are SGHDT and YYEEEE. The CDR3 spans 14 residues. Between the trimmed V and J ends, which lost 3 bases and 0 bases, there was a span of 7 bases. The CDR3 loop is CASSWKYSNQPQHF. The CDR3 DNA sequence: TGTGCCAGCAGCTGGAAGTATAGCAATCAGCCCCAGCATTTT.

This clonotype was detected many times. The chain joins TRBV6-1 to TRBJ2-1, with 9 nucleotides matching TRBD2. CDR3 length: 16 residues. Germline assignment: CDR1 MNHNS and CDR2 SASEGT. Germline trimming cut 6 bases from V and 3 bases from J; bases unmatched to any gene: 9. CDR3 loop: CASRFLAGPSYNEQFF. The CDR3 region has the DNA TGTGCCAGCAGGTTCCTAGCGGGACCCAGCTACAATGAGCAGTTCTTC.

In this sample, this clonotype turned up many times. V and J are TRBV7-2 and TRBJ1-3, with D perhaps TRBD1 (5 bases). This CDR3 contains 14 residues. V lost 4 bases and J 3 bases, leaving 10 bases between the germline ends. Germline CDR1 is SGHTA and CDR2 is FQGNSA. CDR3 nucleotides: TGTGCCAGCAGCTCGGGGGGAGGTGGAAACACCATATATTTT. Protein product: CASSSGGGGNTIYF.

The chain uses TRBV12-3 or TRBV12-4 and TRBJ2-3, with 7 bases aligning to TRBD2. The CDR3 consists of 14 residues. J was trimmed by 6 bases and V by 5 bases; bases with no gene match: 8. The CDR3 sequence: CASSLQRGRDTQYF. The CDR3 DNA follows: TGTGCCAGCAGTCTCCAGCGGGGACGGGATACGCAGTATTTT.